Below are 9 T cell receptor beta chains sequenced from a single sample in a study of blood T cell repertoires in COVID-19. The table came from immunoSEQ multiplex PCR; TCRdb's copy has only in-frame clones and leaves some out. This sample has about 83,000 clones, with about 92% found just once. Sequencing was done on a sample of peripheral blood. These receptors came from a woman aged 80 or older with active or convalescent COVID-19.

This chain uses TRBV7-9 with TRBJ1-2; D may be TRBD1 (5 bases). The CDR3 contains 13 residues. V gave up 0 bases and J gave up 3 bases, with 5 bases separating them. CDR1 and CDR2 from the germline V gene are SEHNR and FQNEAQ (reference sequence). The CDR3 sequence is CASSLAQDYGYTF. The CDR3 bases are TGTGCCAGCAGCTTAGCACAGGACTATGGCTACACCTTC.

This rearrangement joins TRBV4-1 to TRBJ1-4; 9 bases line up with TRBD1. The junction had 4 bases not matched to a gene; V was cut back by 1 base and J by 10 bases. In germline, CDR1 is MGHRA, CDR2 YSYEKL. This CDR3 has 14 amino acids. CDR3 protein: CASSQGRTGAKLFF. The CDR3 nucleotides are TGCGCCAGCAGCCAAGGCCGGACAGGGGCAAAACTGTTTTTT.

The rearrangement uses TRBV18 and TRBJ1-5; perhaps TRBD1 as D (5 bases). The CDR3 has 13 amino acids. The V gene lost 5 bases and the J gene lost 4 bases, with 9 bases spanning the gap. CDR1 and CDR2 from the germline V gene are KGHSH and LQKENI. CDR3 amino acids: CASSSSGNQPQHF. The CDR3 DNA is TGTGCCAGCTCATCATCAGGGAATCAGCCCCAGCATTTT. Based on the CDR3 plus reference TRBV18 and TRBJ1-5, the full variable domain is NAGVMQNPRHLVRRRGQEARLRCSPMKGHSHVYWYRQLPEEGLKFMVYLQKENIIDESGMPKERFSAEFPKEGPSILRIQQVVRGDSAAYFCASSSSGNQPQHFGDGTRLSIL.

This chain joins TRBV27 and TRBJ1-4; D is unresolved. The CDR3 runs to 14 residues. Germline lookup yields CDR1 MNHEY and CDR2 SMNVEV (reference sequence). V was cut by 1 base and J by 7 bases, with 10 bases left in between. The CDR3 bases are TGTGCCAGCAGTTTATTGTCCGGAGGTGAAAAACTGTTTTTT. This encodes CASSLLSGGEKLFF.

This sequence joins TRBV6-5 and TRBJ1-1, with D maybe TRBD1 (5 bases). CDR1 is MNHEY and CDR2 is SVGAGI in the germline V gene. CDR3 length: 13 amino acids. V was cut by 2 bases and J by 4 bases, with 8 bases left in between. This CDR3 is CASSYRGGTEAFF. Here the CDR3 DNA reads TGTGCCAGCAGTTACCGGGGGGGCACTGAAGCTTTCTTT.

The chain combines TRBV6-5 with TRBJ1-1; a possible D gene is TRBD1 (5 bases). Deletions cut 7 bases from V and 4 bases from J, with 13 bases between. Germline V gene lookup returns CDR1 MNHEY and CDR2 SVGAGI. The CDR3 extends over 13 amino acids. The CDR3 spells CASNPGISTEAFF. CDR3 bases: TGTGCCAGCAATCCAGGGATTTCCACTGAAGCTTTCTTT.

V usage is TRBV10-1 and J usage is TRBJ2-7; 7 bases are shared with TRBD1. The CDR3 extends over 14 amino acids. V was pared by 7 bases and J by 0 bases, with 6 bases of the junction left unmatched. Germline CDR1 WNHNN, CDR2 SYGVQD (reference sequence). The CDR3 nucleotides are TGCGCCAGCACCTCACAGGGGAGCTCCTACGAGCAGTACTTC. Amino acids: CASTSQGSSYEQYF.

This clone was detected once. This chain uses TRBV7-9 with TRBJ1-5; TRBD1 is a possible D gene (6 bases). Trimming shortened V by 5 bases and J by 0 bases, and 17 bases separated the two germline ends. The CDR3 covers 17 residues. Germline loops: CDR1 SEHNR, CDR2 FQNEAQ (reference sequence). The CDR3 DNA reads TGTGCCAGCAGCCCAGGCTGGGCAGGGGATAGCAATCAGCCCCAGCATTTT. As protein: CASSPGWAGDSNQPQHF.

The V call is TRBV29-1, the J call TRBJ2-7; perhaps TRBD2 as D (6 bases). This CDR3 has 18 residues. The germline V and J ends were trimmed by 2 bases and 5 bases, with 28 bases remaining between them. CDR1 and CDR2 from the germline V gene are SQVTM and ANQGSEA. CDR3 DNA sequence: TGCAGCGTTGAACCCTCCTCGGCGCCCGGACTAACATCCGACGAGCAGTACTTC. This translates into CSVEPSSAPGLTSDEQYF.